These T cell receptor beta chains were read from a single sample in a study of CD8+CD57+ T cells in acquired aplastic anemia. TCRdb analysed the reads with MiXCR anew, one entry per CDR3 protein. The sample includes about 210,000 distinct CDR3 sequences, approximately 60% of them seen just once. Sequencing input: sorted CD4+, CD8+, or CD8+CD57+ T cells (not recorded which) from PBMCs. All receptors derive from a human donor in good health. Each CDR3 is given with its conserved first and last residue. Fields, in order: J gene, clone size, D gene, V gene, CDR3 protein, CDR3 DNA. The D gene is left open where the match is weak. Where a row states a size, it is once, few, many or the class of an expanded clone; other rows omit it.

>TRBJ2-5|NA|NA|TRBV14
CASSVIPSGAQETQYF
TGTGCCAGCAGCGTTATCCCGTCGGGGGCCCAAGAGACCCAGTACTTC
>TRBJ2-7|NA|TRBD2|TRBV6-2/TRBV6-3
CASSYLGGGAYEQYF
TGTGCCAGCAGTTACTTGGGCGGGGGAGCTTACGAGCAGTACTTC
>TRBJ2-7|large|NA|TRBV6-1
CASSEPNYEQYF
TGTGCCAGCAGTGAACCTAACTACGAGCAGTACTTC
>TRBJ1-4|NA|TRBD1|TRBV12-5
CASSDRGENEKLFF
TGTGCCAGCAGTGACAGGGGAGAGAATGAAAAACTGTTTTTT
>TRBJ1-1|NA|TRBD1|TRBV7-9
CASSGQGDTEAFF
TGTGCCAGCAGTGGACAGGGGGACACTGAAGCTTTCTTT
>TRBJ2-7|NA|TRBD1|TRBV20-1
CSAGGQGSSYEQYF
TGCAGTGCTGGGGGACAGGGAAGCTCCTACGAGCAGTACTTC
>TRBJ2-3|many|NA|TRBV7-8
CASSLEAGPDTQYF
TGTGCCAGCAGCTTAGAGGCGGGCCCAGATACGCAGTATTTT
>TRBJ2-5|NA|TRBD2|TRBV24-1
CATSTTSGGAPETQYF
TGTGCCACCAGTACGACTAGCGGGGGGGCCCCGGAGACCCAGTACTTC
>TRBJ2-7|once|TRBD1|TRBV7-9
CASSFWDRGYEQYF
TGTGCCAGCAGCTTTTGGGACAGGGGTTACGAGCAGTACTTC
>TRBJ1-1|NA|TRBD1|TRBV2
CASRSYRDRPNTEAFF
TGTGCCAGCAGGAGCTACCGGGACAGGCCGAACACTGAAGCTTTCTTT
>TRBJ2-3|NA|NA|TRBV12-3/TRBV12-4
CASCPRGAGDTQYF
TGTGCCAGCTGTCCACGGGGGGCTGGAGATACGCAGTATTTT
>TRBJ2-7|few|TRBD1|TRBV5-1
CASSPTGNYEQYF
TGCGCCAGCAGCCCGACAGGGAACTACGAGCAGTACTTC
>TRBJ2-2|NA|TRBD2|TRBV7-9
CASSRGGGELFF
TGTGCCAGCAGTCGGGGGGGCGGGGAGCTGTTTTTT
>TRBJ2-7|NA|NA|TRBV24-1
CATSDPEPSYEQYF
TGTGCCACCAGTGATCCGGAACCATCCTACGAGCAGTACTTC
>TRBJ2-1|few|NA|TRBV10-3
CAISPPTRGGEQFF
TGTGCCATCAGTCCCCCTACCAGGGGAGGGGAGCAGTTCTTC
>TRBJ2-7|few|NA|TRBV7-9
CASRPKAEGREQYF
TGTGCCAGCAGACCGAAGGCCGAAGGACGGGAGCAGTACTTC
>TRBJ2-7|NA|TRBD1|TRBV29-1
CSVDATGGYEQYF
TGCAGCGTTGATGCGACAGGGGGCTACGAGCAGTACTTC
>TRBJ1-1|once|NA|TRBV7-9
CASSLVRQKAFF
TGTGCCAGCAGCTTAGTGCGGCAGAAAGCTTTCTTT
>TRBJ2-7|NA|TRBD1|TRBV2
CASSDAGTGNSVQYF
TGTGCCAGCAGTGACGCCGGGACAGGGAACTCGGTGCAGTACTTC
>TRBJ2-2|once|NA|TRBV5-1
CASSLFELGGGELFF
TGCGCCAGCAGCTTGTTCGAACTTGGGGGCGGGGAGCTGTTTTTT
>TRBJ1-4|NA|NA|TRBV7-8
CASSSLQGYEKLFF
TGTGCCAGCAGCTCGCTACAGGGTTATGAAAAACTGTTTTTT
>TRBJ1-1|NA|NA|TRBV7-3
CASSLIGRAEAFF
TGTGCCAGCAGCTTAATTGGCAGGGCTGAAGCTTTCTTT
>TRBJ1-1|NA|NA|TRBV7-8
CASRASTANTEAFF
TGTGCCAGCAGGGCCTCTACAGCGAACACTGAAGCTTTCTTT